This TCR beta chain was observed in a study of cytomegalovirus exposure and HLA in healthy donors. The PCR used 60 Vbeta and 13 Jbeta primers. Repertoires were generated with immunoSEQ multiplex PCR, while TCRdb's copy carries only in-frame clones and drops some. The data show approximately 140,000 clones, 70% to 85% seen once. This sequence originates from a woman in her 50s in good health and CMV-seropositive. The source material was PBMCs.

CDR3 coding DNA: TGTGCCAGTAGTACCCCGGGACAGGGGGCGGTCGGCTACACCTTC. This gives the protein CASSTPGQGAVGYTF. V and J are TRBV19 and TRBJ1-2; 12 positions match TRBD1. The CDR3 runs 15 residues. Germline trimming cut 4 bases from V and 8 bases from J; bases unmatched to any gene: 8. The germline V gene encodes CDR1 LNHDA and CDR2 SQIVND (reference sequence). Based on the CDR3 plus reference TRBV19 and TRBJ1-2, the full variable domain is DGGITQSPKYLFRKEGQNVTLSCEQNLNHDAMYWYRQDPGQGLRLIYYSQIVNDFQKGDIAEGYSVSREKKESFPLTVTSAQKNPTAFYLCASSTPGQGAVGYTFGSGTRLTVV.